Listed here are 29 T cell receptor beta chains from one sample, sequenced in a study of T cell clonality in common variable immunodeficiency (dated by TCRdb to 2013 to 2016). The library was generated by the immunoSEQ multiplex PCR assay. TCRdb retrieved this table from immuneACCESS and kept in-frame rearrangements only. Not all clones are present; in checked studies, unresolved V genes account for under half, and no reason is known for the remainder. For this sample, about 26,000 clones appear and none is a singleton. The top ten hold 3.5% to 4.5% of the sample. Broader findings and caveats from the paper: CVID TCRbeta sequences reportedly showed fewer deletions and N-nucleotide insertions and lacked highly modified clones with 13 or more V deletions.

What these receptors recognize is not known. Sequenced: peripheral blood mononuclear cells. The receptors shown here come from a human donor with common variable immunodeficiency.

This clone was seen at least ten times. The missing CDR3 end, 3 residues past where the read stops, is filled in from the germline J gene. The V gene is TRBV20-1, the J gene TRBJ2-2, with TRBD2 matching 10 bases. The CDR3 runs to 15 residues. Germline lookup yields CDR1 DFQATT and CDR2 SNEGSKA (reference sequence). J gave up 1 base and V 6 bases, and 5 bases lay outside the gene matches. The CDR3 loop reads CSAPLAGVNTGELFF. The covered CDR3 bases are TGCAGTGCGCCTCTAGCGGGAGTGAACACCGGGGAG.

This clone showed up just a few times. The read halts 3 residues ahead of the CDR3 end, with the missing end drawn from the germline J gene. The V gene is TRBV7-9, the J gene TRBJ1-4; weak D call: TRBD1 (5 bases). Germline V gene sequence: CDR1 SEHNR, CDR2 FQNEAQ (reference sequence). V was trimmed by 3 bases and J by 7 bases, leaving 12 bases between them. The CDR3 loop spans 14 amino acids. The sequenced part of the CDR3 DNA is TGTGCCAGCAGCTTCGGAGGAGGGGTTGAAAAA. It translates to CASSFGGGVEK. The entire CDR3 protein is CASSFGGGVEKLFF.

This clone was observed at least ten times. The read comes to an end 3 residues before the CDR3 does, leaving the germline J gene to fill in the end. V and J are TRBV5-1 and TRBJ2-5; tentatively, D is TRBD1 (6 bases). Per germline, CDR1 SGHRS and CDR2 YFSETQ. The CDR3 has 14 residues. Deletions cut 4 bases from V and 4 bases from J, with 14 bases between. The CDR3 sequence: CASSPLTGGETQYF. Partial CDR3 DNA: TGCGCCAGCAGCCCACTGACAGGAGGAGAGACC.

This clone was seen only a few times. The CDR3 goes on 3 residues after the read ends, and that part is filled in from the germline J gene. This chain links TRBV7-9 with TRBJ2-1; weak D call: TRBD2 (6 bases). Germline V gene data show CDR1 as SEHNR and CDR2 as FQNEAQ (reference sequence). The CDR3 is 13 residues long. The V end was cut by 3 bases, the J end by 3 bases, with 6 bases between. CDR3 bases read: TGTGCCAGCAGCTTCGGGGGCTACAATGAG. Its protein product is CASSFGGYNE. The whole CDR3 sequence reads CASSFGGYNEQFF.

This clone has at least ten counts. The read terminates 3 residues ahead of where the CDR3 ends, so the germline J gene completes it. The chain has TRBV29-1 and TRBJ2-3, with 10 bases matching TRBD2. The CDR3 is made up of 14 amino acids. V lost 4 bases and J lost 4; bases outside the gene matches: 5. Germline lookup yields CDR1 SQVTM and CDR2 ANQGSEA. The CDR3 reads CSVVASGRADTQYF. The CDR3 DNA, read in part, is TGCAGCGTTGTTGCTAGCGGGAGAGCAGATACG.

This clone was seen more than once but under ten times. The read terminates 3 residues ahead of where the CDR3 ends, so the germline J gene completes it. V usage is TRBV18 and J usage is TRBJ2-3, with 12 bases aligning to TRBD2. This CDR3 contains 17 residues. In germline, CDR1 is KGHSH, CDR2 LQKENI. V was clipped by 6 bases and J by 4 bases; unmatched bases: 11. CDR3 in amino acids: CASSSALTSGRSDTQYF. The CDR3 DNA, read in part, is TGTGCCAGCTCCAGTGCGTTGACTAGCGGGAGATCAGATACG.

This clone was seen many times. The read stops 3 residues short of the end of the CDR3; the missing end is completed from the germline J gene. The V call is TRBV5-5, the J call TRBJ1-2; 7 bases agree with TRBD1. This CDR3 has 14 residues. Germline V gives CDR1 SGHKS, CDR2 YYEKEE (reference sequence). J was trimmed by 4 bases and V by 4 bases; bases with no gene match: 7. The CDR3 loop is CASSEDQGVYGYTF. The covered CDR3 bases are TGTGCCAGCAGCGAGGACCAGGGGGTCTATGGC.

This clone was seen only a few times. CDR3 loop: CASSSTSGWMDTQYF. The sequenced CDR3 bases are TGTGCCAGCAGCTCGACCAGCGGGTGGATGGATACG. The gene calls are TRBV7-9 and TRBJ2-3; D is perhaps TRBD2 (6 bases). The read ends 3 residues early relative to the CDR3; the germline J gene fills the gap. Per the germline V gene, CDR1 is SEHNR and CDR2 is FQNEAQ (reference sequence). V dropped 4 bases and J dropped 6 bases, with 17 bases sitting between them. The CDR3 extends over 15 amino acids.

On this clone itself: Read data end 3 residues before the CDR3 end; the end is taken from the germline J gene. V usage is TRBV20-1 and J usage is TRBJ2-7; 11 bases are a match to TRBD2. Germline trimming cut 0 bases from V and 6 bases from J; bases unmatched to any gene: 4. Looked up from germline, CDR1 is DFQATT and CDR2 is SNEGSKA (reference sequence). CDR3 length: 14 amino acids. This chain's CDR3 is CSARDPTSGTEQYF. The covered CDR3 bases are TGCAGTGCTAGAGATCCGACTAGCGGGACCGAG.

As for this clone: The DNA ends 3 residues before the CDR3 does, and the rest of the CDR3 is filled in from the germline J gene. This chain links TRBV6-1 with TRBJ2-1; a possible D gene is TRBD2 (6 bases). CDR1 MNHNS and CDR2 SASEGT come from the germline V gene. The V gene lost 3 bases and the J gene lost 3 bases, with 9 bases spanning the gap. The CDR3 sequence is 14 residues long. CDR3 loop: CASSDGGDYNEQFF. The DNA read from the CDR3 is TGTGCCAGCAGTGATGGCGGGGACTACAATGAG.

This clone has ten or more counts. The missing CDR3 end, 3 residues past where the read stops, is filled in from the germline J gene. The J gene is TRBJ2-1, the V gene TRBV18, with a possible D match to TRBD2 (6 bases). Trimming removed 3 bases from V and 8 bases from J, with 11 bases in between. CDR3 size: 13 residues. Per the germline V gene, CDR1 is KGHSH and CDR2 is LQKENI. CDR3 DNA, as far as it was read: TGTGCCAGCTCACCGCGGAGGGGCGATGAG. Translation: CASSPRRGDE. The complete CDR3 sequence is CASSPRRGDEQFF.

About this clone itself: The CDR3 is cut off 3 residues early in the read; its end comes from the germline J gene. J is TRBJ2-1 and V is TRBV7-2, with unresolved D. CDR3 size: 15 residues. Trimming removed 4 bases from V and 0 bases from J, with 10 bases in between. In germline, CDR1 is SGHTA, CDR2 FQGNSA. The covered CDR3 bases are TGTGCCAGCAGCTCTCTACCGTTCTCCTACAATGAG. The encoded protein is CASSSLPFSYNE. The entire CDR3 protein reads CASSSLPFSYNEQFF. The variable domain in full, with the rest retrieved from reference TRBV7-2 and TRBJ2-1, is GAGVSQSPSNKVTEKGKDVELRCDPISGHTALYWYRQSLGQGLEFLIYFQGNSAPDKSGLPSDRFSAERTGGSVSTLTIQRTQQEDSAVYLCASSSLPFSYNEQFFGPGTRLTVL.

This clone turned up a few times. The read falls 3 residues short of the CDR3 end, and the missing part is taken from the germline J gene. The chain employs TRBV7-6 and TRBJ1-1; D is possibly TRBD1 (5 bases). Germline-derived CDR1 and CDR2 are SGHVS and FNYEAQ. Trimming shortened V by 3 bases and J by 4 bases, and 9 bases separated the two germline ends. CDR3 length: 13 amino acids. The covered CDR3 bases are TGTGCCAGCAGCTTGTCCAGGGTCACTGAA. Its translation is CASSLSRVTE. The entire CDR3 reads CASSLSRVTEAFF.

This clone was detected only a few times. The read terminates 3 residues before the CDR3 end, so the remaining end is supplied by the germline J gene. J is TRBJ1-3 and V is TRBV18; perhaps TRBD1 as D (5 bases). This CDR3 contains 12 residues. Germline V gene lookup returns CDR1 KGHSH and CDR2 LQKENI. Partial CDR3 DNA: TGTGCCAGCTCACCAGTCGATAGGGGC. It codes for CASSPVDRG. The complete CDR3 sequence is CASSPVDRGIYF.

At least ten counts were recorded for this clone. The read halts 3 residues ahead of the CDR3 end, with the missing end drawn from the germline J gene. This chain connects TRBV5-1 to TRBJ1-3, with TRBD1 as a possible D gene (5 bases). There are 15 residues in the CDR3. The V gene's germline CDR1 is SGHRS and CDR2 YFSETQ. V was pared by 4 bases and J by 2 bases, with 13 bases between. The sequenced part of the CDR3 DNA is TGCGCCAGCAGCGGACCCCAGGGTACTGGAAACACC. It is translated as CASSGPQGTGNT. The entire CDR3 reads CASSGPQGTGNTIYF.

This clone was counted only a few times. Read data end 3 residues before the CDR3 end; the end is taken from the germline J gene. The chain is built from TRBV20-1 and TRBJ2-1, with 8 positions matching TRBD2. The germline gives CDR1 DFQATT, CDR2 SNEGSKA (reference sequence). The ends lost 6 bases at V and 7 bases at J; junction bases unmatched: 11. The CDR3 spans 14 residues. Here the CDR3 reads CSASDSGTSNEQFF. The covered CDR3 bases are TGCAGTGCCTCCGACTCCGGGACTAGTAATGAG.

Comments on this clone: The CDR3 end is not reached by the read, which stops 3 residues before it; the germline J gene fills it in. This chain links TRBV2 with TRBJ2-7; 9 bases line up with TRBD1. The V segment lost 5 bases and the J segment 3 bases; nucleotides outside the gene matches: 14. Germline loops: CDR1 SNHLY, CDR2 FYNNEI. The CDR3 contains 17 residues. The CDR3 here is CASSRGQGARANYEQYF. The CDR3 bases that were read are TGTGCCAGCAGTCGGGGACAGGGTGCGAGGGCTAACTACGAG.

This clone was detected many times. The read is 3 residues too short to cover the CDR3 end, so that end is filled in from the germline J gene. This chain links TRBV7-3 with TRBJ2-6; weak D call: TRBD1 (5 bases). V shed 6 bases and J shed 1 base, with 10 bases lying between them. Germline V gene lookup returns CDR1 SGHTA and CDR2 FQGTGA. This CDR3 has 15 amino acids. The CDR3 loop reads CASRLPGSGANVLTF. The part of the CDR3 DNA that was read is TGTGCCAGCAGATTACCAGGGTCTGGGGCCAACGTC. Supplemented by reference TRBV7-3 and TRBJ2-6, the full variable domain reads GAGVSQTPSNKVTEKGKYVELRCDPISGHTALYWYRQSLGQGPEFLIYFQGTGAADDSGLPNDRFFAVRPEGSVSTLKIQRTERGDSAVYLCASRLPGSGANVLTFGAGSRLTVL.

At least ten counts were recorded for this clone. CDR3: CASSLTGRKFSGANVLTF. CDR3 DNA, as far as it was read: TGTGCCAGCAGTTTAACAGGGAGGAAATTCTCTGGGGCCAACGTC. V and J are TRBV28 and TRBJ2-6, with D perhaps given as TRBD1 or TRBD2 (6 bases each). Coverage ceases 3 residues before the CDR3 finishes, and the germline J gene fills in the end. Trimming pared 2 bases from V and 0 bases from J, leaving 14 bases between. In germline, CDR1 is MDHEN, CDR2 SYDVKM. There are 18 residues in the CDR3.

This clone came up a few times. The sequenced fragment ends 3 residues before the CDR3 boundary, so the rest is inferred from the germline J gene. V is TRBV7-9 and J is TRBJ1-1, with D tentatively TRBD1 (6 bases). The CDR3 loop spans 14 amino acids. The germline gives CDR1 SEHNR, CDR2 FQNEAQ (reference sequence). The CDR3 DNA, read in part, is TGTGCCAGCAGACAGACAGGTCGAACGGGAGGA. Translating it yields CASRQTGRTGG. The complete CDR3 protein is CASRQTGRTGGAFF.

This clone has just a few counts. The CDR3 is cut off 3 residues early in the read; its end comes from the germline J gene. The rearrangement joins TRBV20-1 to TRBJ2-1, with 13 bases fitting TRBD2. V dropped 5 bases and J dropped 5; count of bases not matched to a gene: 9. In germline, CDR1 is DFQATT, CDR2 SNEGSKA (reference sequence). The CDR3 sequence is 16 residues long. CDR3 protein: CSAGEGGLAGNNEQFF. The DNA read from the CDR3 is TGCAGTGCTGGGGAAGGGGGACTAGCGGGAAACAATGAG.

This clone showed up many times. The sequence runs out 3 residues before the end of the CDR3; the remainder is reconstructed from the germline J gene. This chain uses TRBV2 with TRBJ2-1, with 13 bases fitting TRBD2. After removal of 5 bases from V and 8 bases from J, the junction contained 3 bases not matched to a gene. Germline V gene lookup returns CDR1 SNHLY and CDR2 FYNNEI. This CDR3 contains 14 residues. The DNA read from the CDR3 is TGTGCCAGCAGTCCGGGACTAGCGGGACATGAG. Translation gives CASSPGLAGHE. The CDR3 reads in full as CASSPGLAGHEQFF.

This clone was found a few times. The read falls 3 residues short of the CDR3 end, and the missing part is taken from the germline J gene. V gene TRBV7-9 combines with J gene TRBJ1-4; TRBD1 might be the D (5 bases). This CDR3 has 13 residues. The V gene lost 5 bases and the J gene lost 7 bases, with 11 bases spanning the gap. Germline V gives CDR1 SEHNR, CDR2 FQNEAQ (reference sequence). The sequenced CDR3 bases are TGTGCCAGCAGCCCCGAGGGGCCTGAAAAA. Translated: CASSPEGPEK. In full, the CDR3 is CASSPEGPEKLFF.

The CDR3 bases that were read are TGTGCCAGCAGTGAATTGCCAGATGACTTCCAGCCC. Protein sequence: CASSELPDDFQP. The entire CDR3 sequence reads CASSELPDDFQPQHF. The chain recombines TRBV2 with TRBJ1-5; D is unclear. The read terminates 3 residues ahead of where the CDR3 ends, so the germline J gene completes it. The CDR3 contains 15 residues. Per the germline V gene, CDR1 is SNHLY and CDR2 is FYNNEI. V was pared by 2 bases and J by 7 bases, with 15 bases between.

This clone occurred a few times. The read ends 3 residues early relative to the CDR3; the germline J gene fills the gap. The V call is TRBV20-1, the J call TRBJ2-5; 8 bases agree with TRBD2. Germline-derived CDR1 and CDR2 are DFQATT and SNEGSKA (reference sequence). Losses at the gene ends were 6 bases for V and 5 bases for J; bases not matched to a gene: 17. This CDR3 has 16 amino acids. CDR3 sequence reads: CSAQRVSGSRGETQYF. The sequenced part of the CDR3 DNA is TGCAGTGCCCAGAGGGTGAGCGGGAGTCGCGGGGAGACC.

This clone occurred a few times. The sequenced fragment ends 3 residues before the CDR3 boundary, so the rest is inferred from the germline J gene. The rearrangement joins TRBV7-8 to TRBJ2-5; 8 nucleotides align to TRBD1. V dropped 4 bases and J dropped 4; count of bases not matched to a gene: 8. The CDR3 is 15 residues long. Germline V lookup: CDR1 SGHVS, CDR2 FQNEAQ. The covered CDR3 bases are TGTGCCAGCAGCTCACGGACAGGGCTAGTAGAGACC. It yields the protein CASSSRTGLVET. The full CDR3 protein reads CASSSRTGLVETQYF.

In this sample, this clone turned up many times. The read ends 3 residues early relative to the CDR3; the germline J gene fills the gap. V is TRBV7-3 and J is TRBJ2-1, with 8 nucleotides matching TRBD2. Germline CDR1 SGHTA, CDR2 FQGTGA. This CDR3 region has 17 residues. V dropped 1 base and J dropped 1; count of bases not matched to a gene: 6. The CDR3 bases that were read are TGTGCCAGCAGCTTAAGTCTCCGGGAGGGGTCCTACAATGAG. Amino acid sequence: CASSLSLREGSYNE. The entire CDR3 protein is CASSLSLREGSYNEQFF.

This clone appeared a few times. The covered CDR3 bases are TGTGCCAGCAGCTTAGGCTCCGGGACTTCGGTAACC. Residues: CASSLGSGTSVT. From start to end, the CDR3 is CASSLGSGTSVTQYF. The chain links TRBV7-2 to TRBJ2-5, with D maybe TRBD2 (6 bases). Sequencing ends 3 residues short of the CDR3 end; the germline J gene provides the rest. CDR3 length: 15 residues. CDR1 and CDR2 from the germline V gene are SGHTA and FQGNSA.

This clone turned up a few times. CDR3 sequence reads: CASSAGQGVGDTQYF. The part of the CDR3 DNA that was read is TGTGCCAGCAGCGCCGGACAGGGGGTCGGAGATACG. The rearrangement joins TRBV7-9 to TRBJ2-3; 10 bases map to TRBD1. The read comes to an end 3 residues before the CDR3 does, leaving the germline J gene to fill in the end. Germline-derived CDR1 and CDR2 are SEHNR and FQNEAQ (reference sequence). V gave up 5 bases and J gave up 5 bases; unmatched junction bases: 7. This CDR3 spans 15 amino acids.